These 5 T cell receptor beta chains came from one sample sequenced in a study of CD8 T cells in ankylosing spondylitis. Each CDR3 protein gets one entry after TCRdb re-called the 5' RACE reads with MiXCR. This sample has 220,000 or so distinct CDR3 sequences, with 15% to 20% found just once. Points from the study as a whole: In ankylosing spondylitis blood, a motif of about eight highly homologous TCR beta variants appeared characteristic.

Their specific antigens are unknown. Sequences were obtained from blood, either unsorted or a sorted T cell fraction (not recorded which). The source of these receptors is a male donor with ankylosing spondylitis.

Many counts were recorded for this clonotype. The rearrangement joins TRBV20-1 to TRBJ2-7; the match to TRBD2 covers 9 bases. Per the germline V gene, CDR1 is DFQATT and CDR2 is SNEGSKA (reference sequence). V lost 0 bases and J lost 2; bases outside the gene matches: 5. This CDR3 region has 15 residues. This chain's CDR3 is CSARDVAGAPYEQYF. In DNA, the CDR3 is TGCAGTGCTAGAGATGTAGCGGGAGCCCCCTACGAGCAGTACTTC.

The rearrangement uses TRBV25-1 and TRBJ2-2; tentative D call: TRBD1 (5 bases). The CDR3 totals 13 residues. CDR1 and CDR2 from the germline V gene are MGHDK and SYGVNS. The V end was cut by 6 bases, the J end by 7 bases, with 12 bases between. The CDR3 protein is CASSQGLHGELFF. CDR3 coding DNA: TGTGCCAGCAGCCAGGGTTTACACGGGGAGCTGTTTTTT.

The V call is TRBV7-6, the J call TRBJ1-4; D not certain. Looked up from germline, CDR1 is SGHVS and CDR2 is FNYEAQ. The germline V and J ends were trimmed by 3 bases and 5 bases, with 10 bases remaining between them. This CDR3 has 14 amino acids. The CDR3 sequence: CASSLLPENEKLFF. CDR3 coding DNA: TGTGCCAGCAGCTTGCTACCAGAAAATGAAAAACTGTTTTTT. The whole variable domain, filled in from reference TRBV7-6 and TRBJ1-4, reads GAGVSQSPRYKVTKRGQDVALRCDPISGHVSLYWYRQALGQGPEFLTYFNYEAQQDKSGLPNDRFSAERPEGSISTLTIQRTEQRDSAMYRCASSLLPENEKLFFGSGTQLSVL.

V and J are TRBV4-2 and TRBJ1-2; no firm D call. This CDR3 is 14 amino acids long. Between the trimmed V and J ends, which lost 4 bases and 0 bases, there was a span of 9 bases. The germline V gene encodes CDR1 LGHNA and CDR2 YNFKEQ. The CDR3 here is CASSPAGSNYGYTF. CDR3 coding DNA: TGTGCCAGCAGCCCGGCGGGGTCTAACTATGGCTACACCTTC.

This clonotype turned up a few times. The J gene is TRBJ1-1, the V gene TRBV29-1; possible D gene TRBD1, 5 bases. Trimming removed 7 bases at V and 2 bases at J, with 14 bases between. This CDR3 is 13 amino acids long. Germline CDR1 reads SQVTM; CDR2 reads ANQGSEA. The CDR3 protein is CSAEGDGNTEAFF. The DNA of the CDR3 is TGCAGCGCCGAAGGGGACGGTAACACTGAAGCTTTCTTT.